Sequencing of this T cell receptor beta chain was carried out in a study of T cell changes during pregnancy in multiple sclerosis. V was pared by 5 bases and J by 2 bases, with 4 bases of the junction left unmatched. Germline V gives CDR1 MNHNY, CDR2 SVGAGI (reference sequence). The CDR3 covers 15 residues. The method was immunoSEQ multiplex PCR; TCRdb's version includes in-frame clones alone and lacks a portion of them. This sample has 69,000 or so clones, with roughly 92% found just once. The chain is built from TRBV6-6 and TRBJ1-5; 9 bases match TRBD1. The TCR sequence derives from a female donor with multiple sclerosis, enrolled in a pregnancy study. Source: peripheral blood, taken before pregnancy. CDR3 sequence (DNA): TGTGCCAGCAGTCAACAGGGGGCTGGCAATCAGCCCCAGCATTTT. Encoded protein: CASSQQGAGNQPQHF.